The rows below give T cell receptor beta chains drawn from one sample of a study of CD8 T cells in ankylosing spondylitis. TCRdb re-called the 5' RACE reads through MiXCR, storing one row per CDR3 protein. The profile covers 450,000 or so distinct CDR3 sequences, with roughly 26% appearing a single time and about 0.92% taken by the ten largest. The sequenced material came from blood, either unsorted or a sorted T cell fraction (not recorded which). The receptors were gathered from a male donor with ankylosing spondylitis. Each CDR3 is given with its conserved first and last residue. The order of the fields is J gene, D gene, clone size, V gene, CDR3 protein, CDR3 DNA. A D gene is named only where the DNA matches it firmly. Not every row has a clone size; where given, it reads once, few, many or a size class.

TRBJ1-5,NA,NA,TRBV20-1,CSAAEGGNQPQHF,TGCAGTGCTGCCGAGGGGGGAAATCAGCCCCAGCATTTT
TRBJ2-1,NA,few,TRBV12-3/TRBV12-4,CASSFTTGTNNEQFF,TGTGCCAGCAGTTTTACGACAGGGACTAACAATGAGCAGTTCTTC
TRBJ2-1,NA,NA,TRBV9,CASSVGLEGSYNEQFF,TGTGCCAGCAGCGTAGGATTAGAGGGCTCCTACAATGAGCAGTTCTTC
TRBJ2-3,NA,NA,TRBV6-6,CASSTENTDTQYF,TGTGCCAGCAGTACAGAGAACACAGATACGCAGTATTTT
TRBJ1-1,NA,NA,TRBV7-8,CASSSARVSEAFF,TGTGCCAGCAGCTCGGCCAGGGTTTCTGAAGCTTTCTTT
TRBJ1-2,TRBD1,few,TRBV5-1,CASHTGVDYGYTF,TGCGCCAGCCACACAGGGGTTGACTATGGCTACACCTTC
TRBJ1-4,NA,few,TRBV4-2,CASSLPDGATNEKLFF,TGTGCCAGCAGCCTACCCGACGGAGCAACTAATGAAAAACTGTTTTTT
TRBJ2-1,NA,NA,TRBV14,CASSQTSRIEQFF,TGTGCCAGCAGCCAAACCTCTAGGATTGAGCAGTTCTTC
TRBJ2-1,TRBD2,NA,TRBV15,CATSLAGGNVGQFF,TGTGCCACCAGTTTAGCGGGAGGTAACGTCGGGCAGTTCTTC
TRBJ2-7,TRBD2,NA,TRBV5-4,CASSIWTSGSYEQYF,TGTGCCAGCAGCATCTGGACTAGCGGATCCTACGAGCAGTACTTC
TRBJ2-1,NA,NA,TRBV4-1,CASSQEGAPGFDLSYNEQFF,TGCGCCAGCAGCCAAGAGGGGGCGCCCGGGTTCGATCTCTCCTACAATGAGCAGTTCTTC
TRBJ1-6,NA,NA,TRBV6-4,CASSDEGGSPLHF,TGTGCCAGCAGTGACGAAGGAGGATCACCCCTCCACTTT
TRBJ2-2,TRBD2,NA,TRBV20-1,CSATPWTSGITGELFF,TGCAGTGCTACCCCCTGGACTAGCGGCATCACCGGGGAGCTGTTTTTT
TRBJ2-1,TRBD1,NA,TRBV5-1,CASSLEGTVFNEQFF,TGCGCCAGCAGCTTGGAAGGGACAGTTTTCAATGAGCAGTTCTTC
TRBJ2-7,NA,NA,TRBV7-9,CASSLGAQGSYEQYF,TGTGCCAGCAGCCTAGGGGCCCAGGGCTCCTACGAGCAGTACTTC
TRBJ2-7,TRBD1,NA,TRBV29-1,CSVLPGQGSEQYF,TGCAGCGTTTTACCGGGACAGGGAAGCGAGCAGTACTTC
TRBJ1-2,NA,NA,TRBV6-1,CASSEAGTTAGYGYTF,TGTGCCAGCAGTGAAGCGGGGACGACGGCGGGCTATGGCTACACCTTC
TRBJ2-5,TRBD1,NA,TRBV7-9,CASSVSTGKETQYF,TGTGCCAGCAGCGTATCGACAGGGAAAGAGACCCAGTACTTC
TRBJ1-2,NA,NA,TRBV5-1,CASSLSGTDYGYTF,TGCGCCAGCAGCTTATCCGGGACGGATTATGGCTACACCTTC
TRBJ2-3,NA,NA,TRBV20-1,CSATEGSGVTDTQYF,TGCAGTGCTACCGAGGGTAGCGGAGTCACAGATACGCAGTATTTT
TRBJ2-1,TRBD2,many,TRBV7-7,CASSQTSDLGEQFF,TGTGCCAGCAGCCAGACTAGCGACCTTGGGGAGCAGTTCTTC
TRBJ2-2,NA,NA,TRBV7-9,CASSLRNSRDNTGELFF,TGTGCCAGCAGCTTAAGGAACTCCCGGGACAACACCGGGGAGCTGTTTTTT
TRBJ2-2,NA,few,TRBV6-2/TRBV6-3,CASVGNGGTGELFF,TGTGCCAGCGTTGGAAACGGGGGCACCGGGGAGCTGTTTTTT
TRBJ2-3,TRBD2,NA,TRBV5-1,CASNSGGRGTDTQYF,TGCGCCAGCAACTCGGGAGGGCGGGGCACAGATACGCAGTATTTT
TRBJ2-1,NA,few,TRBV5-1,CASSLDGNAYNEQFF,TGCGCCAGCAGCTTGGACGGGAACGCTTACAATGAGCAGTTCTTC
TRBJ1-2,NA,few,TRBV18,CASSPDQDSPYGYTF,TGTGCCAGCTCACCGGACCAAGACTCCCCCTATGGCTACACCTTC
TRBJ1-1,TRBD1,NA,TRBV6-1,CASSVDRGVGAFF,TGTGCCAGCAGTGTGGACAGGGGCGTAGGGGCTTTCTTT
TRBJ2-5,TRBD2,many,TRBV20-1,CSAKGLAETQYF,TGCAGTGCTAAGGGACTAGCAGAGACCCAGTACTTC
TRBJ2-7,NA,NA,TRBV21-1,CASSYVRTVSSYEQYF,TGTGCCAGCAGCTACGTCCGGACAGTGAGCTCCTACGAGCAGTACTTC
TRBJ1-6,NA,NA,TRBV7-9,CASSVDSYNSPLHF,TGTGCCAGCAGCGTCGACAGCTATAATTCACCCCTCCACTTT
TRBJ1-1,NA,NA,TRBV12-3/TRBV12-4,CASSPWDTNTEAFF,TGTGCCAGCAGTCCCTGGGACACGAACACTGAAGCTTTCTTT
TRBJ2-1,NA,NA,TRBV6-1,CASSEALQGWNEQFF,TGTGCCAGCAGTGAAGCGCTTCAGGGGTGGAATGAGCAGTTCTTC
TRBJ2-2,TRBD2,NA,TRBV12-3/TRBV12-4,CASSGSGTSRPTGELFF,TGTGCCAGCAGTGGATCCGGGACTAGTCGTCCCACCGGGGAGCTGTTTTTT
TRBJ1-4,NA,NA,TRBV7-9,CASSLASGLGEKLFF,TGTGCCAGCAGCTTAGCCTCGGGTCTCGGGGAAAAACTGTTTTTT
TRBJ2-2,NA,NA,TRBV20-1,CSGSDRTNTGELFF,TGCAGTGGATCAGACAGAACGAACACCGGGGAGCTGTTTTTT
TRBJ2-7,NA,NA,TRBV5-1,CASSLWPPTGTDSYEQYF,TGCGCCAGCAGCTTGTGGCCTCCGACTGGGACGGATTCCTACGAGCAGTACTTC
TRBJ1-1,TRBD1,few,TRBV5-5,CASSSGLGQENTEAFF,TGTGCCAGCAGCTCTGGGCTGGGACAGGAGAACACTGAAGCTTTCTTT
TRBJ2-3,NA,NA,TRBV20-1,CSAPRVIMGDTQYF,TGCAGTGCTCCTCGGGTCATCATGGGGGATACGCAGTATTTT
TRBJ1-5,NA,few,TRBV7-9,CASSLMGGHQPQHF,TGTGCCAGCAGCTTAATGGGGGGGCATCAGCCCCAGCATTTT
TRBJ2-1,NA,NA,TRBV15,CATSRDPQGYNEQFF,TGTGCCACCAGCAGAGACCCACAGGGTTACAATGAGCAGTTCTTC
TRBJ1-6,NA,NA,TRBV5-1,CASSPGTSYSPLHF,TGCGCCAGCAGCCCAGGGACGTCGTATTCACCCCTCCACTTT
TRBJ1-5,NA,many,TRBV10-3,CAISEAGGDGNQPQHF,TGTGCCATCAGTGAAGCTGGGGGCGACGGCAATCAGCCCCAGCATTTT
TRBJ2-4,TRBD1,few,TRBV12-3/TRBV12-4,CASSLIGTGDIQYF,TGTGCCAGCAGTTTAATTGGGACAGGGGACATTCAGTACTTC
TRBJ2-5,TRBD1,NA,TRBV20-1,CSASIRGKETQYF,TGCAGTGCTAGTATCAGGGGGAAAGAGACCCAGTACTTC
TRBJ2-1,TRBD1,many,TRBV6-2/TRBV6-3,CASSPTTGTGSNEQFF,TGTGCCAGCAGTCCTACAACCGGGACAGGGAGCAATGAGCAGTTCTTC
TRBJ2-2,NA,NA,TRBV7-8,CASNPLQKPGELFF,TGTGCCAGCAACCCGCTGCAGAAACCCGGGGAGCTGTTTTTT
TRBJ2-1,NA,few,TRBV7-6,CASGGENAGYNEQFF,TGTGCCAGCGGCGGGGAGAACGCCGGCTACAATGAGCAGTTCTTC
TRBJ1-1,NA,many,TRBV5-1,CASSLARGNTEAFF,TGTGCCAGCAGTTTAGCCAGGGGGAACACTGAAGCTTTCTTT
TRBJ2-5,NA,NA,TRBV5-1,CASKTPGAGAETQYF,TGCGCCAGCAAAACTCCCGGGGCCGGGGCTGAGACCCAGTACTTC
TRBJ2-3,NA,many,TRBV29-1,CVGVTDTQYF,TGCGTAGGGGTTACAGATACGCAGTATTTT
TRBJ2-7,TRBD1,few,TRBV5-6,CASSFDRGYEQYF,TGTGCCAGCAGCTTTGACAGGGGCTACGAGCAGTACTTC
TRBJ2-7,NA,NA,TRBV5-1,CASSPGLQSSYEQYF,TGCGCCAGCAGCCCGGGCCTCCAGAGCTCCTACGAGCAGTACTTC
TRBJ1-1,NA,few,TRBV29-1,CSVDYGETNTEAFF,TGCAGCGTTGACTACGGGGAGACGAACACTGAAGCTTTCTTT